This is a list of T cell receptor beta chains from one sample in a study of response to subunit inactivated influenza vaccine. MiXCR was run by TCRdb on the RT-PCR reads, yielding one entry per CDR3 protein. The table lists a few hundred thousand distinct CDR3 sequences, 22% of them singletons. This material consisted of PBMCs from blood, taken approximately 20 months after vaccination. These receptors came from a man between 50 and 69 years old who received an inactivated influenza vaccine. Both conserved end residues are part of each CDR3. The order of the fields is D gene, V gene, J gene, clone size, CDR3 DNA, CDR3 protein. The D gene is left open where the match is weak. Not every row has a clone size; where given, it reads once, few, many or a size class.

-,TRBV29-1,TRBJ1-1,-,TGCAGCGACGAGGGGCGGGAAGGAACCACTGAAACTTTCTTT,CSDEGREGTTETFF
TRBD1,TRBV28,TRBJ1-1,many,TGTGCCAGCAGCCCATCCGGACAGGGCCGTAACACTGAAGCTTTCTTT,CASSPSGQGRNTEAFF
TRBD1,TRBV6-2/TRBV6-3,TRBJ1-5,many,TGTGCCAGCAGCACGGGACAGACCTTCAATCAGCCCCAGCATTTT,CASSTGQTFNQPQHF
-,TRBV20-1,TRBJ1-2,few,TGCAGTGCTCCCGGGACCTTACCAAGCTATGGCTACACCTTC,CSAPGTLPSYGYTF
-,TRBV7-2,TRBJ1-6,-,TGTGCCAGCAGACCCTATTTGGGGGGTAGTAATTCACCCCTCCACTTT,CASRPYLGGSNSPLHF
-,TRBV7-2,TRBJ1-5,few,TGTGCCAGCAGCTTATGGGCGTATAGCAATCAGCCCCAGCATTTT,CASSLWAYSNQPQHF
-,TRBV6-2/TRBV6-3,TRBJ1-3,few,TGTGCCAGCAGCCGGGGCAGCTCTGGAAACACCATATATTTT,CASSRGSSGNTIYF
-,TRBV7-2,TRBJ2-3,-,TGTGCCAGCAGCTTGGCCCAACAGGCAGATACGCAGTATTTT,CASSLAQQADTQYF
-,TRBV20-1,TRBJ2-1,-,TGCAGTGCTAGAGAGGTTCGTGAGCAGTTCTTC,CSAREVREQFF
TRBD2,TRBV5-6,TRBJ2-1,-,TGTGCCAGCAGCTCGTTACTAGCGGGAGAAGGGACCTACAATGAGCAGTTCTTC,CASSSLLAGEGTYNEQFF
-,TRBV6-1,TRBJ1-5,-,TGTGCCAGCAGTGAAGATGATTATAGCAATCAGCCCCAGCATTTT,CASSEDDYSNQPQHF
-,TRBV20-1,TRBJ2-6,-,TGCAGTGCTAGAGATGTCCCCTCTGGGGCCAACGTCCTGACTTTC,CSARDVPSGANVLTF
-,TRBV19,TRBJ1-1,-,TGTGCCAGTAGAAAAAGGACAGAAACAGAAGCTTTCTTT,CASRKRTETEAFF
-,TRBV25-1,TRBJ1-2,many,TGTGCCAGCAGTGAACCGGGGAACTATGGCTACACCTTC,CASSEPGNYGYTF
-,TRBV5-8,TRBJ1-5,-,TGTGCCAGCAGCACTCGGACCTCTCAGCCCCAGCATTTT,CASSTRTSQPQHF
-,TRBV4-3,TRBJ1-4,-,TGCGCCAGCAACCAAGAGGGGGGGTCTAATGAAAAACTGTTTTTT,CASNQEGGSNEKLFF
TRBD2,TRBV7-2,TRBJ2-7,-,TGTGCCAGCAGCCTGTGGACTAGCGGGTACGAGCAGTACTTC,CASSLWTSGYEQYF
-,TRBV7-3,TRBJ2-2,-,TGTGCCAGCAGCCACGGGACAAGAAACACCGGGGAGCTGTTTTTT,CASSHGTRNTGELFF
-,TRBV18,TRBJ1-5,-,TGTGCCAGCTCAAGTGGGGTCCGTAATCAGCCCCAGCATTTT,CASSSGVRNQPQHF
TRBD1,TRBV3-1,TRBJ1-2,-,TGTGCCAGCAGCCTACAACCCGGGACAGGGGCGGATGGCTACACCTTC,CASSLQPGTGADGYTF
-,TRBV7-2,TRBJ1-5,-,TGTGCCAGCAGCCCTACATCATATCAGCCCCAGCATTTT,CASSPTSYQPQHF
-,TRBV28,TRBJ1-5,-,TGTGCCAGCAGCCTCACCGGGACTTACAATCAGCCCCAGCATTTT,CASSLTGTYNQPQHF
-,TRBV12-3/TRBV12-4,TRBJ1-4,-,TGTGCCAGCAGGCCGACAGGCCCCGGTGAAAAACTGTTTTTT,CASRPTGPGEKLFF
-,TRBV6-1,TRBJ1-5,few,TGTGCCAGCAGAACGACAGTTAGCAATCAGCCCCAGCATTTT,CASRTTVSNQPQHF
-,TRBV10-3,TRBJ2-7,once,TGTGCCATCAGTGAAGGGGTCCCCTCTTACGAGCAGTACTTC,CAISEGVPSYEQYF
TRBD1,TRBV28,TRBJ1-2,few,TGTGCCAGCAGTTTATTCCCCGGACAGGGCTATGGCTACACCTTC,CASSLFPGQGYGYTF
TRBD2,TRBV12-3/TRBV12-4,TRBJ2-1,few,TGTGCCAGCGTTTCTAGCGGGAGGGCGGGAGAGCAGTTCTTC,CASVSSGRAGEQFF
-,TRBV7-8,TRBJ1-1,many,TGTGCCAGCAGCTTCTCTTGGGGGTTAAACACTGAAGCTTTCTTT,CASSFSWGLNTEAFF
-,TRBV28,TRBJ1-5,few,TGTGCCAGCAGTTTTCTCCCATTTGGGAGCAATCAGCCCCAGCATTTT,CASSFLPFGSNQPQHF
-,TRBV11-2,TRBJ2-6,few,TGTGCCAGCAGCCCTTCCGGAAGTCAGTACGTCTCTGGGGCCAACGTCCTGACTTTC,CASSPSGSQYVSGANVLTF
-,TRBV20-1,TRBJ2-7,-,TGCAGTGCTAGAGCAGGATTCTCCTACGAGCAGTACTTC,CSARAGFSYEQYF
-,TRBV3-1,TRBJ1-5,few,TGTGCCAGCAGCCAAGGACCCGGAGGTGGGAATCAGCCCCAGCATTTT,CASSQGPGGGNQPQHF
TRBD2,TRBV6-2/TRBV6-3,TRBJ2-1,few,TGTGCCAGCAGTTACGGCGGGGGGCGCGTGTTCAATGAGCAGTTCTTC,CASSYGGGRVFNEQFF
-,TRBV5-1,TRBJ2-5,-,TGCGCCAGCAGCTTGGGGGGGACGGGGGCCCAGGAAGAGACCCAGTACTTC,CASSLGGTGAQEETQYF
-,TRBV20-1,TRBJ2-6,few,TGCAGCGCGACCTCTGGGGGGTCTGGGGCCAACGTCCTGACTTTC,CSATSGGSGANVLTF
-,TRBV12-3/TRBV12-4,TRBJ2-2,-,TGTGCCAACCGGGGCTTGACCGGGGAGCTGTTTTTT,CANRGLTGELFF
TRBD1,TRBV15,TRBJ1-1,-,TGTGCCACCAGCGCCGCGGGACAGGGAGTAGGGACTGAAGCTTTCTTT,CATSAAGQGVGTEAFF
-,TRBV7-9,TRBJ2-7,once,TGTGCCAGCAGCTTAGCATCCCAGACCTACGAGCAGTACTTC,CASSLASQTYEQYF
TRBD1,TRBV12-3/TRBV12-4,TRBJ1-3,-,TGTGCCAGCAGTTTAGATCCAGGGGGCGCGAACACCATATATTTT,CASSLDPGGANTIYF
TRBD2,TRBV5-1,TRBJ2-2,many,TGCGCCAGCAGCCCGGGGGGGCCTACAACCGGGGAGCTGTTTTTT,CASSPGGPTTGELFF
-,TRBV5-1,TRBJ1-5,-,TGCGCCAGCAGCTTGGACGGGATGAATCAGCCCCAGCATTTT,CASSLDGMNQPQHF
-,TRBV15,TRBJ2-5,-,TGTGCCACCAGCACCGGGCCGGGAGAGACCCAGTACTTC,CATSTGPGETQYF
-,TRBV5-6,TRBJ2-2,-,TGTGCCAGCAGCTTCGGGGCATACACCGGGGAGCTGTTTTTT,CASSFGAYTGELFF
-,TRBV4-2,TRBJ1-2,few,TGTGCCAGCAGCCAAGACTTGCGTTACTATGGCTACACCTTC,CASSQDLRYYGYTF
-,TRBV7-2,TRBJ1-1,-,TGTGCCAGCAGCTTAGGGCCATCGGCTGAAGCTTTCTTT,CASSLGPSAEAFF
TRBD1,TRBV6-1,TRBJ2-1,-,TGTGCCAGCAGCCCTCAGGGGGCGTCCTACAATGAGCAGTTCTTC,CASSPQGASYNEQFF
-,TRBV9,TRBJ1-4,few,TGTGCCAGCAGCGTTCGTGGCAGTAATGAAAAACTGTTTTTT,CASSVRGSNEKLFF
-,TRBV5-4,TRBJ1-2,-,TGTGCCAGCGCCTCGACAGTAAACTATGGCTACACCTTC,CASASTVNYGYTF
-,TRBV4-1,TRBJ1-5,-,TGCGCCAGCGGACCGGCCGGGGGAAATCAGCCCCAGCATTTT,CASGPAGGNQPQHF
-,TRBV7-2,TRBJ1-6,few,TGTGCCAGCAGCTACCAAATGGGGAATTCACCCCTCCACTTT,CASSYQMGNSPLHF
TRBD1,TRBV11-2,TRBJ2-7,few,TGTGCCAGCAGCCAAGACAGGGCCTCCTACGAGCAGTACTTC,CASSQDRASYEQYF
-,TRBV7-2,TRBJ1-1,-,TGTGCCAGCAGCCCACTACTCAGGGGAAACACTGAAGCTTTCTTT,CASSPLLRGNTEAFF
TRBD2,TRBV11-3,TRBJ2-5,-,TGTGCCAGCAGCTCGGGGGGACGAGAGAATTTCGCGACCCAGTACTTC,CASSSGGRENFATQYF
TRBD2,TRBV2,TRBJ2-1,-,TGTGCCAGCAGTGTGCGAGCGGGAGGGTACAATGAGCAGTTCTTC,CASSVRAGGYNEQFF
-,TRBV28,TRBJ1-6,few,TGTGCCAGCAGACTAGCGGAGAATTCACCCCTCCACTTT,CASRLAENSPLHF
-,TRBV12-3/TRBV12-4,TRBJ2-3,many,TGTGCCAGCAGTCCGGGTTCAGGGATCACAGATACGCAGTATTTT,CASSPGSGITDTQYF
TRBD1,TRBV29-1,TRBJ2-7,few,TGCAGCGTTGAAGAAATTAGACAGGGGGCATTCTACGAGCAGTACTTC,CSVEEIRQGAFYEQYF